This T cell receptor (beta chain) emerged from a study of blood T cell repertoires in COVID-19. Germline V CDR1 and CDR2: MNHEY, SVGAGI. Trimming took 6 bases from V and 2 from J, leaving 8 bases between them. This CDR3 has 13 amino acids. Note on this clone: In the same sample, other DNA sequences code for this CDR3.

Libraries were prepared by immunoSEQ multiplex PCR; TCRdb keeps only in-frame clonotypes and omits some of them. The sample yields approximately 210,000 clones, around 84% seen once. Input material: PBMCs or T cells enriched from blood (not recorded which). The genes are TRBV6-5 and TRBJ1-5; perhaps TRBD1 as D (5 bases). The receptor's source is a man aged 25-45 years with acute COVID-19. CDR3 bases: TGTGCCAGCAGGCAGGGTGGCAATCAGCCCCAGCATTTT. This gives the protein CASRQGGNQPQHF.